This passage covers 10 T cell receptor beta chains from one sample sequenced in a study of T cells after yellow fever vaccination. TCRdb passed the 5' RACE reads through MiXCR, listing each CDR3 protein once. The sample carries some 150,000 distinct CDR3 sequences, roughly 8.8% recorded once. The sample in question was CD8+ T cells sorted from PBMCs, obtained 45 days after the yellow fever booster vaccination. These receptor sequences come from a man aged 18 to 30 who received the YFV17D yellow fever vaccine.

CDR3: CASSIAGAGTDTQYF. CDR3 nucleotide sequence: TGTGCCAGCAGCATAGCGGGGGCCGGCACAGATACGCAGTATTTT. J is TRBJ2-3 and V is TRBV9; 9 nucleotides match TRBD2. Germline CDR1 reads SGDLS; CDR2 reads YYNGEE. Trimming at V came to 4 bases and at J to 1 base, leaving 4 bases not matched to a gene. The CDR3 has 15 amino acids.

This clonotype was detected a few times. The chain carries TRBV3-1 and TRBJ2-5, with a tentative D call TRBD2 (5 bases). Trimming removed 4 bases at V and 1 base at J, with 16 bases between. Germline V gene data show CDR1 as LGHDT and CDR2 as YNNKEL (reference sequence). The CDR3 consists of 16 residues. The chain's CDR3 is CASSPTYPGLQETQYF. The CDR3 region has the DNA TGTGCCAGCAGCCCAACCTACCCTGGACTCCAAGAGACCCAGTACTTC.

This clonotype has more than one count but fewer than ten. The chain links TRBV4-1 to TRBJ2-5; weak D call: TRBD2 (5 bases). The CDR3 contains 15 residues. Germline-derived CDR1 and CDR2 are MGHRA and YSYEKL. V gave up 0 bases and J gave up 5 bases, with 13 bases separating them. The CDR3 DNA reads as TGCGCCAGCAGCCAAGATCTCGGGGTGTTGGAGACCCAGTACTTC. Protein product: CASSQDLGVLETQYF.

This CDR3 is CASSNPTGREQFF. CDR3 DNA sequence: TGTGCCAGCAGTAATCCGACAGGGCGGGAGCAGTTCTTC. The V and J genes are TRBV27 and TRBJ2-1; 7 bases map to TRBD1. V was pared by 5 bases and J by 10 bases, with 8 bases of the junction left unmatched. In germline, CDR1 is MNHEY, CDR2 SMNVEV (reference sequence). The CDR3 runs 13 residues.

The chain recombines TRBV7-3 with TRBJ2-2; D possibly uses TRBD1 or TRBD2 (6 bases each). The CDR3 totals 16 residues. Germline V gene data show CDR1 as SGHTA and CDR2 as FQGTGA. V lost 5 bases to trimming and J lost 6 bases, with 19 bases between them. The CDR3 protein is CASSKSWRGDAGELFF. Written as DNA, the CDR3 is TGTGCCAGCAGCAAATCGTGGAGGGGGGACGCCGGGGAGCTGTTTTTT.

In this sample, this clonotype turned up a few times. The rearrangement links TRBV20-1 to TRBJ1-2; D is unresolved. V lost 0 bases to trimming and J lost 3 bases, with 5 bases between them. Germline values: CDR1 DFQATT, CDR2 SNEGSKA (reference sequence). CDR3 size: 12 residues. For the CDR3, the DNA is TGCAGTGCTAGAGATTCGTACTATGGCTACACCTTC. Its protein is CSARDSYYGYTF.

This chain links TRBV5-1 with TRBJ2-6; TRBD1 agrees at 8 bases. Germline V gene lookup returns CDR1 SGHRS and CDR2 YFSETQ. V was clipped by 4 bases and J by 0 bases; unmatched bases: 6. The CDR3 extends over 17 amino acids. The CDR3: CASSTTGGSSGANVLTF. DNA of the CDR3: TGCGCCAGCAGCACCACAGGGGGTAGCTCTGGGGCCAACGTCCTGACTTTC.

The rearrangement links TRBV7-6 to TRBJ2-6, with a tentative D call TRBD2 (5 bases). V was trimmed by 3 bases and J by 2 bases, leaving 11 bases between them. The CDR3 contains 16 residues. Germline V CDR1 and CDR2: SGHVS, FNYEAQ. CDR3 coding DNA: TGTGCCAGCAGCTTCAAGGTTAGCGCTGGGGCCAACGTCCTGACTTTC. Its translation is CASSFKVSAGANVLTF.

This rearrangement joins TRBV7-2 to TRBJ2-3; D call uncertain. The CDR3 is made up of 12 amino acids. The germline gives CDR1 SGHTA, CDR2 FQGNSA. V shed 5 bases and J shed 4 bases, with 7 bases lying between them. CDR3 sequence reads: CASSAPSDTQYF. Here the CDR3 DNA reads TGTGCCAGCAGCGCCCCGTCAGATACGCAGTATTTT.

J is TRBJ2-7 and V is TRBV6-1; 7 bases fit TRBD1. The CDR3 spans 13 residues. Trimming took 8 bases from V and 4 from J; bases not matched to a gene: 8. The V gene's germline CDR1 is MNHNS and CDR2 SASEGT. In DNA, the CDR3 is TGTGCCAGCCTCGGGACAGAGGGATACGAGCAGTACGTC. It is translated as CASLGTEGYEQYV.